The rows below give T cell receptor beta chains drawn from one sample of a study of cytomegalovirus exposure and HLA in healthy donors. TCRdb keeps only in-frame clones here, not all; method: immunoSEQ multiplex PCR. The repertoire holds fewer than 150,000 clones, about 73% seen once, with approximately 4.1% in the top ten. The specimen was PBMCs. Receptor source: a woman aged 40 to 55 in good health and CMV-seronegative. The CDR3 runs from the conserved cysteine through the conserved F or W. The order of the fields is D gene, J gene, clone size, V gene, CDR3 protein, CDR3 DNA. The D gene is left open where the match is weak. The listing skips clone size in some rows; elsewhere it reads once, few, many or a size class.

TRBD1 TRBJ2-7 NA TRBV2 CASSVGRGQAFEQYF TGTGCCAGCAGTGTTGGCCGGGGACAGGCGTTCGAGCAGTACTTC
NA TRBJ2-1 once TRBV10-3 CATGGQGLDNEQFF TGTGCCACAGGGGGGCAGGGACTGGACAATGAGCAGTTCTTC
TRBD2 TRBJ2-2 NA TRBV4-3 CASSTQAGAAPGELFF TGCGCCAGCAGCACTCAAGCGGGAGCCGCCCCCGGGGAGCTGTTTTTT
NA TRBJ2-7 NA TRBV2 CASTEDSNEQYF TGTGCCAGCACGGAGGACAGCAACGAGCAGTACTTC
NA TRBJ1-4 NA TRBV2 CASSEAQGLGEKLFF TGTGCCAGCAGTGAGGCGCAGGGGCTGGGAGAAAAACTGTTTTTT
NA TRBJ1-1 once TRBV10-3 CAISESFGDTEAFF TGTGCCATCAGTGAGTCGTTCGGGGACACTGAAGCTTTCTTT
NA TRBJ1-5 NA TRBV19 CASTVSNQPQHF TGTGCCAGTACCGTTAGCAATCAGCCCCAGCATTTT
NA TRBJ1-6 NA TRBV19 CASSQTGGDSPLHF TGTGCCAGTTCCCAGACAGGTGGGGATTCACCCCTCCACTTT
TRBD1 TRBJ1-1 NA TRBV11-2 CASSLDSNRGWEAFF TGTGCCAGCAGCTTAGACAGTAACAGGGGGTGGGAAGCTTTCTTT
NA TRBJ2-1 NA TRBV2 CASSESLRVSEQFF TGTGCCAGCAGTGAAAGCTTAAGAGTGAGTGAGCAGTTCTTC
NA TRBJ2-1 few TRBV28 CASSFYGYNEQFF TGTGCCAGCAGTTTTTACGGCTACAATGAGCAGTTCTTC
NA TRBJ2-1 NA TRBV7-3 CASSSSRGPFGEQFF TGTGCCAGCAGCTCGTCGAGAGGCCCATTTGGTGAGCAGTTCTTC
TRBD1 TRBJ2-7 NA TRBV18 CASSPGQGVYEQYF TGTGCCAGCTCACCGGGACAGGGGGTCTACGAGCAGTACTTC
TRBD2 TRBJ2-7 NA TRBV4-2 CASSPGGEQYF TGTGCCAGCAGCCCCGGGGGGGAGCAGTACTTC
TRBD1 TRBJ2-2 once TRBV18 CASSPGQPTGELFF TGTGCCAGCTCACCGGGACAGCCCACCGGGGAGCTGTTTTTT
TRBD2 TRBJ2-7 NA TRBV7-2 CASSLDLAGAGKQYF TGTGCCAGCAGCTTAGATCTAGCGGGAGCTGGGAAGCAGTACTTC